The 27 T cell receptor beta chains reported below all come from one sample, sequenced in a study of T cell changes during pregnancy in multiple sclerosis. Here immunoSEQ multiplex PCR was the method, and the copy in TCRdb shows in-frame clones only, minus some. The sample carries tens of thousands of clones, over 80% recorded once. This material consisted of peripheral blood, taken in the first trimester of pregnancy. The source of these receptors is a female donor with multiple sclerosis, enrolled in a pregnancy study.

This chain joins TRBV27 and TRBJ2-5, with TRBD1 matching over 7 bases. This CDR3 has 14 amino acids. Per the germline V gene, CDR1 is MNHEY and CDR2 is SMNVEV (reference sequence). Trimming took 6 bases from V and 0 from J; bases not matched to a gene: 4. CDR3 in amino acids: CASRSTGNQETQYF. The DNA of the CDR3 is TGTGCCAGCAGATCGACAGGGAACCAAGAGACCCAGTACTTC.

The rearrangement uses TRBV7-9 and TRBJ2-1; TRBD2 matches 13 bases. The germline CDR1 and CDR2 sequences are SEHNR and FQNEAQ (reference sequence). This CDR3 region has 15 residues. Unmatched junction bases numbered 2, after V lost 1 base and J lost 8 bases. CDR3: CASSLGTSGRYEQFF. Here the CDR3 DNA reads TGTGCCAGCAGCTTAGGGACTAGCGGGAGATATGAGCAGTTCTTC.

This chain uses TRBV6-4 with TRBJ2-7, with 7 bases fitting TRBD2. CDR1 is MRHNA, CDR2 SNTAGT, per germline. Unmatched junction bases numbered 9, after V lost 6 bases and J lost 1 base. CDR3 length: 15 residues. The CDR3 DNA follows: TGTGCCAGCAGCCCCTTGGCGGGAGAATCCTACGAGCAGTACTTC. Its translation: CASSPLAGESYEQYF.

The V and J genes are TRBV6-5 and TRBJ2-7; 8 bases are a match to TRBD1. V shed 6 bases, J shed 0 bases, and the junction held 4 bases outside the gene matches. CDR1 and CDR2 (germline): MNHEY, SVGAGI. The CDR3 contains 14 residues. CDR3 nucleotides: TGTGCCAGCAGGAGGGACAGGAGCTCCTACGAGCAGTACTTC. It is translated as CASRRDRSSYEQYF.

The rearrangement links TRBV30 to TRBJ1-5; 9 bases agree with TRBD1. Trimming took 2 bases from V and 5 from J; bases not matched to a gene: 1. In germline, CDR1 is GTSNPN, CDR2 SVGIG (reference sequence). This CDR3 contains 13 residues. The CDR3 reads CAWSTGGDQPQHF. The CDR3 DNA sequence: TGTGCCTGGAGTACAGGGGGCGATCAGCCCCAGCATTTT.

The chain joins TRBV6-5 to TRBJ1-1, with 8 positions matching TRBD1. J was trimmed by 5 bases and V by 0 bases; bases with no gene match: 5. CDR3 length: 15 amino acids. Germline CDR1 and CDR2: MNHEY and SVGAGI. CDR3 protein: CASSYSAGGMTEAFF. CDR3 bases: TGTGCCAGCAGTTACTCGGCAGGGGGCATGACTGAAGCTTTCTTT.

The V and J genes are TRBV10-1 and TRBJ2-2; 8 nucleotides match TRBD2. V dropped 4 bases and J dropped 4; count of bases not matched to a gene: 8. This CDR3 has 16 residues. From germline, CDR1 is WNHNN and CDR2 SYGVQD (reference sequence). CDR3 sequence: CASSGERGLGTGELFF. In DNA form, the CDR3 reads TGCGCCAGCAGTGGAGAGCGGGGGCTAGGCACCGGGGAGCTGTTTTTT.

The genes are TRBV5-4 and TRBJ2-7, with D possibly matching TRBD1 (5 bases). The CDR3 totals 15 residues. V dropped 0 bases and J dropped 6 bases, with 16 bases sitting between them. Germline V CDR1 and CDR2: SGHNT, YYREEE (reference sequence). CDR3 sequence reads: CASSLGPGQGAEQYF. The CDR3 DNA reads TGTGCCAGCAGCTTGGGGCCAGGGCAAGGGGCCGAGCAGTACTTC.

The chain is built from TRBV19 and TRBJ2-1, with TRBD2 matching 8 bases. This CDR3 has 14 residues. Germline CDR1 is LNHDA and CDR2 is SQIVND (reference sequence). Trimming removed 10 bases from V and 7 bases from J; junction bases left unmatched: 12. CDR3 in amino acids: CATKPGLEGNEQFF. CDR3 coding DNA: TGTGCCACTAAACCGGGACTAGAAGGAAATGAGCAGTTCTTC.

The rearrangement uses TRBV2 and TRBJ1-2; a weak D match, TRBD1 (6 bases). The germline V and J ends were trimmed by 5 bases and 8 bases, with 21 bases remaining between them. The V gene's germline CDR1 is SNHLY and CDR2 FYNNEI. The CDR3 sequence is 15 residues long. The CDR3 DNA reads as TGTGCCAGCAGTTTTACTGCAGGGGAAGGGAAGGGCTACACCTTC. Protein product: CASSFTAGEGKGYTF.

CDR3 sequence reads: CASSIDLVGTGSPTGELFF. In DNA, the CDR3 is TGTGCCAGTAGTATAGATCTGGTAGGGACAGGATCCCCCACCGGGGAGCTGTTTTTT. The chain joins TRBV19 to TRBJ2-2; 8 bases align to TRBD1. The CDR3 has 19 residues. The ends lost 0 bases at V and 4 bases at J; junction bases unmatched: 13. In germline, CDR1 is LNHDA, CDR2 SQIVND (reference sequence).

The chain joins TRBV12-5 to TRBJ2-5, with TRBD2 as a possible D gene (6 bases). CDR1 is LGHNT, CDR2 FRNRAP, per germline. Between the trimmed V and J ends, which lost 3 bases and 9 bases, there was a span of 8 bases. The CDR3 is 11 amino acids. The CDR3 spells CASGLWGAQYF. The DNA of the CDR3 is TGTGCTAGTGGTTTATGGGGGGCCCAGTACTTC.

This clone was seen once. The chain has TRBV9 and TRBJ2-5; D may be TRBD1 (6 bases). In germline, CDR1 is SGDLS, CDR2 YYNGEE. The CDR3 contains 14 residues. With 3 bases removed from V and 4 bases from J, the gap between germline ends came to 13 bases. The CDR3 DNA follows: TGTGCCAGCAGCGCACAGGGTAAGGGAGAGACCCAGTACTTC. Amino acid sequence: CASSAQGKGETQYF.

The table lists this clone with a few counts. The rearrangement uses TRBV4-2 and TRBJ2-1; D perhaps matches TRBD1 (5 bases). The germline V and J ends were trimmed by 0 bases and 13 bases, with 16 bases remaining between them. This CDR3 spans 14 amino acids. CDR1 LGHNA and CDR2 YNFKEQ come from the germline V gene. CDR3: CASSQDGETESQFF. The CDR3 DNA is TGTGCCAGCAGCCAAGATGGTGAGACAGAGTCCCAGTTCTTC.

CDR3 sequence: CASSQRRGVNNEQFF. The CDR3 nucleotides read TGTGCCAGCAGCCAAAGGCGGGGGGTGAACAATGAGCAGTTCTTC. The chain links TRBV14 to TRBJ2-1, with 8 bases lining up with TRBD2. With 2 bases clipped from V and 5 bases from J, the junction kept 5 bases outside the gene matches. This CDR3 is built from 15 residues. In germline, CDR1 is SGHDN, CDR2 FVKESK. Using reference TRBV14 and TRBJ2-1 for the parts outside the CDR3, the full variable domain is EAGVTQFPSHSVIEKGQTVTLRCDPISGHDNLYWYRRVMGKEIKFLLHFVKESKQDESGMPNNRFLAERTGGTYSTLKVQPAELEDSGVYFCASSQRRGVNNEQFFGPGTRLTVL.

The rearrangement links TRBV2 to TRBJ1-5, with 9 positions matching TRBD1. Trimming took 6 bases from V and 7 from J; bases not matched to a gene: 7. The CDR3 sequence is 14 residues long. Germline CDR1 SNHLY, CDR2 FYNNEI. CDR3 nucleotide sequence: TGTGCCAGCAGCGCGACAGGGGGTGACCAGCCCCAGCATTTT. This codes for CASSATGGDQPQHF.

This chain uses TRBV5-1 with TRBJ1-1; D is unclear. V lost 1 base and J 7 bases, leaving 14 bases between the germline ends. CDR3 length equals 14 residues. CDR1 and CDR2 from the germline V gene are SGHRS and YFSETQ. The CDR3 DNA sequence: TGCGCCAGCAGCTTGCGTACAGTGAACCATGAAGCTTTCTTT. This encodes CASSLRTVNHEAFF.

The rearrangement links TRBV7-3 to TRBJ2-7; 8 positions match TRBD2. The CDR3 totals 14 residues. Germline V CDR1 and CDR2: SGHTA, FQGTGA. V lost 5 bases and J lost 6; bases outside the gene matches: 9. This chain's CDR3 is CASSPAGGVSEQYF. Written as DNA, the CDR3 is TGTGCCAGCAGCCCGGCGGGGGGCGTAAGCGAGCAGTACTTC.

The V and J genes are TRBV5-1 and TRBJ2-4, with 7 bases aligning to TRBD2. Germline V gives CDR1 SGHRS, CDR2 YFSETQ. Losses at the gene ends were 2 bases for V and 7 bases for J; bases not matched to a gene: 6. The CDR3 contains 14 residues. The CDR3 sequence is CASSFTGEGNIQYF. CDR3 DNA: TGCGCCAGCAGCTTTACGGGGGAGGGGAACATTCAGTACTTC.

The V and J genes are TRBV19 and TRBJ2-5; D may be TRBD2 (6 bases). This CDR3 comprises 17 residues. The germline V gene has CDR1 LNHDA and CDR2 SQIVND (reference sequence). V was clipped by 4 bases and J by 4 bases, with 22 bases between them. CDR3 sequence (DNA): TGTGCCAGTAGTAGATTTGGTAGCGGTGGATCTCTAGAGACCCAGTACTTC. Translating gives CASSRFGSGGSLETQYF.

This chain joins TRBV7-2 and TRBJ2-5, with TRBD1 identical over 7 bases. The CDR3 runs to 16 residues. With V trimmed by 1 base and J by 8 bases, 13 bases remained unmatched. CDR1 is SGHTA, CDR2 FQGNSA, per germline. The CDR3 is CASSLGVETGRFTQYF. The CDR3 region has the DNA TGTGCCAGCAGCTTAGGAGTTGAGACAGGGCGGTTTACCCAGTACTTC.

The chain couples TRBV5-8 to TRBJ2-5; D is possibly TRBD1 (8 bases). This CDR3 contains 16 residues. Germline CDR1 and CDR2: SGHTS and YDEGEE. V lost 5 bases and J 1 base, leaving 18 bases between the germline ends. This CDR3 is CASSTGGGTGQETQYF. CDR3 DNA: TGTGCCAGCAGTACTGGGGGGGGGACAGGCCAAGAGACCCAGTACTTC.

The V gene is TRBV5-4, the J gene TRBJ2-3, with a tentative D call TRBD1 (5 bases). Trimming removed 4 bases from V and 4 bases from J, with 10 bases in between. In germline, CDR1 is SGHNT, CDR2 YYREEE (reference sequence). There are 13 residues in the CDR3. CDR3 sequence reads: CASSHDSADTQYF. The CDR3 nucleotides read TGTGCCAGCAGCCACGACAGCGCAGATACGCAGTATTTT.

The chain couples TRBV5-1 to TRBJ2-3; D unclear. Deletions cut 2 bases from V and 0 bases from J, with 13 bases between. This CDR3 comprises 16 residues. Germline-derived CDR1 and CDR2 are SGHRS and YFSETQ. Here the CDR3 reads CASSLGVNPSTDTQYF. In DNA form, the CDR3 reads TGCGCCAGCAGCTTAGGAGTGAACCCTAGCACAGATACGCAGTATTTT.

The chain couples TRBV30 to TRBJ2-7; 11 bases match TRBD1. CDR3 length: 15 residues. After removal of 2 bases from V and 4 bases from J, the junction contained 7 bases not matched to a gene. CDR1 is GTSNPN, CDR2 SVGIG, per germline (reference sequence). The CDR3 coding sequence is TGTGCCTGGAGTAGAGGACAGGGGGCAGCATACGAGCAGTACTTC. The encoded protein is CAWSRGQGAAYEQYF. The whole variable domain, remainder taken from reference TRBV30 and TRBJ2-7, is SQTIHQWPATLVQPVGSPLSLECTVEGTSNPNLYWYRQAAGRGLQLLFYSVGIGQISSEVPQNLSASRPQDRQFILSSKKLLLSDSGFYLCAWSRGQGAAYEQYFGPGTRLTVT.

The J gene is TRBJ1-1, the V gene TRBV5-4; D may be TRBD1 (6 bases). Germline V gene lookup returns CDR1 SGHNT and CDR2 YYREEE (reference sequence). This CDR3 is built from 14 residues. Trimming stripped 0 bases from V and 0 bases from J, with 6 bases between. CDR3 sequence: CASSLGQVNTEAFF. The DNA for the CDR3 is TGTGCCAGCAGCTTGGGACAGGTGAACACTGAAGCTTTCTTT.

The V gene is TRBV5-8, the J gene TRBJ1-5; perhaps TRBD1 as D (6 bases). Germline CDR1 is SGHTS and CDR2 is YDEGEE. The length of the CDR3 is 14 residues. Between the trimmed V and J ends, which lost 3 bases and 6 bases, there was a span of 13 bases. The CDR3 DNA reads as TGTGCCAGCAGCTCACAGACAGGTGCTCAGCCCCAGCATTTT. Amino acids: CASSSQTGAQPQHF.